Shown below are 30 T cell receptor beta chains from a single sample sequenced in a study of Ad26.COV2.S vaccination and SARS-CoV-2 variants. Some clones are missing from TCRdb's copy, which holds only in-frame ones; the method was immunoSEQ multiplex PCR. The sample lists about 680,000 clones; more than 70% were seen once. Described treatment: about 20 received Ad26.COV2.S at low or high dose, single or two shots; about five received placebo; per-sample allocation not given. Specimens were obtained on day 63 following the first vaccine or placebo injection. The source was peripheral blood, collected in a trial of Ad26.COV2.S vaccine versus placebo. Receptors were obtained from a person between 18 and 59 years old who received the Ad26.COV2.S COVID-19 vaccine or a placebo.

The chain employs TRBV5-1 and TRBJ2-7, with 8 bases aligning to TRBD2. The CDR3 is made up of 15 amino acids. After removal of 4 bases from V and 0 bases from J, the junction contained 6 bases not matched to a gene. Germline V gene sequence: CDR1 SGHRS, CDR2 YFSETQ. The CDR3 bases are TGCGCCAGCAGCCCCGGTGGGACTAGCTCCTACGAGCAGTACTTC. It translates to CASSPGGTSSYEQYF.

This chain joins TRBV19 and TRBJ2-5, with TRBD2 matching over 13 bases. J was trimmed by 5 bases and V by 5 bases; bases with no gene match: 11. This CDR3 is built from 17 residues. The V gene's germline CDR1 is LNHDA and CDR2 SQIVND (reference sequence). CDR3 in DNA: TGTGCCAGTAGTCTCCGGACTAGCGGGAGATCGGTGGAGACCCAGTACTTC. This gives the protein CASSLRTSGRSVETQYF.

The chain is built from TRBV6-2 or TRBV6-3 and TRBJ1-5; D is unresolved. The germline CDR1 and CDR2 sequences are MNHEY and SVGEGT. The CDR3 is 15 amino acids. V shed 7 bases and J shed 0 bases, with 13 bases lying between them. The CDR3 region has the DNA TGTGCCAGCACCCCCGGCGGGTATAGCAATCAGCCCCAGCATTTT. Its translation: CASTPGGYSNQPQHF.

This chain uses TRBV14 with TRBJ1-1; D uncertain. The CDR3 sequence is 13 residues long. V gave up 5 bases and J gave up 1 base, with 8 bases separating them. The germline CDR1 and CDR2 sequences are SGHDN and FVKESK. The CDR3 region is CASSLIPNTEAFF. The CDR3 DNA reads TGTGCCAGCAGCTTGATACCGAACACTGAAGCTTTCTTT.

This clone was recorded once. This sequence joins TRBV18 and TRBJ2-1; D may be TRBD1 or TRBD2 (5 bases each). Germline V gives CDR1 KGHSH, CDR2 LQKENI. Trimming took 1 base from V and 0 from J, leaving 16 bases between them. CDR3 length: 18 residues. The CDR3 DNA sequence: TGTGCCAGCTCACCACAACTGGACCCCGGGACCTCCTACAATGAGCAGTTCTTC. Its protein is CASSPQLDPGTSYNEQFF.

The V call is TRBV7-2, the J call TRBJ2-7; D gene unclear. The V gene's germline CDR1 is SGHTA and CDR2 FQGNSA. The V gene lost 0 bases and the J gene lost 6 bases, with 6 bases spanning the gap. This CDR3 is built from 12 residues. The CDR3 sequence is CASSLAAPEQYF. DNA for the CDR3: TGTGCCAGCAGCTTAGCGGCCCCCGAGCAGTACTTC.

This clone was found once. The chain carries TRBV27 and TRBJ2-3; no definite D call. CDR1 is MNHEY, CDR2 SMNVEV, per germline (reference sequence). The CDR3 has 16 residues. V lost 0 bases and J 2 bases, leaving 12 bases between the germline ends. CDR3 sequence (DNA): TGTGCCAGCAGTTTATCCCCTAGGACCTACACAGATACGCAGTATTTT. Protein sequence: CASSLSPRTYTDTQYF.

This clone was detected a few times. This sequence joins TRBV29-1 and TRBJ2-2; perhaps TRBD2 as D (7 bases). CDR1 and CDR2 from the germline V gene are SQVTM and ANQGSEA. Trimming shortened V by 7 bases and J by 7 bases, and 19 bases separated the two germline ends. CDR3 length: 14 amino acids. CDR3 DNA: TGCAGCGCTTCAGCCGGGGGGCAATTCGGGGAGCTGTTTTTT. The encoded protein is CSASAGGQFGELFF.

The chain has TRBV5-4 and TRBJ2-2; D possibly corresponds to TRBD2 (6 bases). The germline V gene has CDR1 SGHNT and CDR2 YYREEE (reference sequence). The V end was cut by 3 bases, the J end by 6 bases, with 18 bases between. The CDR3 is 16 residues long. The CDR3 protein is CASSSQVAGISGELFF. In nucleotides, the CDR3 is TGTGCCAGCAGCTCCCAGGTCGCGGGAATCTCCGGGGAGCTGTTTTTT. Combining the CDR3 with reference TRBV5-4 and TRBJ2-2 gives the whole variable domain ETGVTQSPTHLIKTRGQQVTLRCSSQSGHNTVSWYQQALGQGPQFIFQYYREEENGRGNFPPRFSGLQFPNYSSELNVNALELDDSALYLCASSSQVAGISGELFFGEGSRLTVL.

The V and J genes are TRBV4-1 and TRBJ1-1; D is ambiguous. Germline values: CDR1 MGHRA, CDR2 YSYEKL. V was clipped by 11 bases and J by 1 base, with 14 bases between them. This CDR3 contains 13 residues. The CDR3: CASSGRENTEAFF. The CDR3 bases are TGCGCCTCCTCCGGACGGGAGAACACTGAAGCTTTCTTT.

In this sample, this clone turned up once. The chain joins TRBV6-5 to TRBJ2-7; 10 positions agree with TRBD1. The CDR3 is made up of 14 amino acids. Germline loops: CDR1 MNHEY, CDR2 SVGAGI. J was trimmed by 7 bases and V by 5 bases; bases with no gene match: 8. The CDR3 is CASSRDRGTGEQYF. CDR3 coding DNA: TGTGCCAGCAGTAGGGACAGGGGAACAGGGGAGCAGTACTTC.

The genes are TRBV27 and TRBJ2-1; TRBD2 might be the D (6 bases). CDR1 is MNHEY and CDR2 is SMNVEV in the germline V gene (reference sequence). The CDR3 extends over 14 amino acids. V was trimmed by 5 bases and J by 3 bases, leaving 11 bases between them. The CDR3 bases are TGTGCCAGCAGTCGGGACTTCAACTACAATGAGCAGTTCTTC. Amino acid sequence: CASSRDFNYNEQFF.

This clone was detected a few times. The rearrangement joins TRBV7-3 to TRBJ1-1; D uncertain. V shed 5 bases and J shed 1 base, with 8 bases lying between them. Looked up from germline, CDR1 is SGHTA and CDR2 is FQGTGA. The CDR3 extends over 13 amino acids. The CDR3 is CASSPSGNTEAFF. The DNA of the CDR3 is TGTGCCAGCAGCCCGTCAGGGAACACTGAAGCTTTCTTT.

A single count supports this clone. This rearrangement joins TRBV27 to TRBJ1-1; 7 bases are shared with TRBD1. The CDR3 sequence is 17 residues long. Germline V gene data show CDR1 as MNHEY and CDR2 as SMNVEV (reference sequence). Germline trimming cut 0 bases from V and 1 base from J; bases unmatched to any gene: 8. The CDR3 reads CASSLSTGMVGNTEAFF. The CDR3 DNA is TGTGCCAGCAGTTTATCGACAGGGATGGTGGGGAACACTGAAGCTTTCTTT.

This clone was picked up a small number of times. This chain uses TRBV4-3 with TRBJ2-7; 9 bases fit TRBD2. Germline-derived CDR1 and CDR2 are LGHNA and YSLEER. The CDR3 is 16 residues long. V shed 0 bases and J 4 bases; nucleotides not matched to a gene: 7. CDR3 nucleotide sequence: TGCGCCAGCAGCCAAGAGATGAGCGGGGGGTTATACGAGCAGTACTTC. This sequence encodes CASSQEMSGGLYEQYF.

The J gene is TRBJ2-5, the V gene TRBV6-5; possible D gene TRBD2, 5 bases. V gave up 6 bases and J gave up 4 bases, with 12 bases separating them. Germline CDR1 MNHEY, CDR2 SVGAGI. This CDR3 spans 13 amino acids. The CDR3 loop is CASSRGSTETQYF. The CDR3 region has the DNA TGTGCCAGCAGCCGAGGGTCGACAGAGACCCAGTACTTC.

The chain couples TRBV24-1 to TRBJ2-1; 8 bases are shared with TRBD1. CDR3 size: 16 residues. Germline CDR1 KGHDR, CDR2 SFDVKD. Trimming cost V 3 bases and J 7 bases; bases outside gene matches: 10. In DNA form, the CDR3 reads TGTGCCACCAGTGATACAGGACAGGGCTTGGGGAATGAGCAGTTCTTC. Translated: CATSDTGQGLGNEQFF.

This clone was picked up one time. This sequence joins TRBV3-1 (or the pseudogene TRBV3-2) and TRBJ2-5, with TRBD2 as a possible D gene (6 bases). Germline V lookup: CDR1 LGHDT, CDR2 YNNKEL (reference sequence). Trimming removed 2 bases at V and 0 bases at J, with 10 bases between. The CDR3 totals 15 residues. The DNA for the CDR3 is TGTGCCAGCAGCCAATCGGAGGGGTACCAAGAGACCCAGTACTTC. This translates into CASSQSEGYQETQYF.

The chain has TRBV5-1 and TRBJ1-1; 11 bases match TRBD1. The CDR3 contains 18 residues. Germline V gene data show CDR1 as SGHRS and CDR2 as YFSETQ. Germline trimming cut 5 bases from V and 5 bases from J; bases unmatched to any gene: 17. The CDR3 sequence: CASRQRTGGNLVGTEAFF. The CDR3 region has the DNA TGCGCCAGCAGGCAAAGGACAGGGGGCAATTTGGTGGGGACTGAAGCTTTCTTT.

This chain joins TRBV7-9 and TRBJ2-7; D might be TRBD1 (5 bases). Germline CDR1 SEHNR, CDR2 FQNEAQ (reference sequence). The CDR3 has 15 amino acids. V was cut by 0 bases and J by 3 bases, with 12 bases left in between. The DNA for the CDR3 is TGTGCCAGCAGCTTAGCGCAGGGCAGTTACTACGAGCAGTACTTC. The encoded protein is CASSLAQGSYYEQYF.

The rearrangement links TRBV19 to TRBJ2-2; 7 positions match TRBD2. The CDR3 length is 16 residues. Germline CDR1 and CDR2: LNHDA and SQIVND (reference sequence). J gave up 0 bases and V 4 bases, and 5 bases lay outside the gene matches. The DNA of the CDR3 is TGTGCCAGTAGTAACCATGGGGGGGCGAACACCGGGGAGCTGTTTTTT. Translation: CASSNHGGANTGELFF.

This clone was observed once. The V gene is TRBV18, the J gene TRBJ1-1; no reliable D call. V was trimmed by 3 bases and J by 4 bases, leaving 12 bases between them. This CDR3 is 14 amino acids long. Germline-derived CDR1 and CDR2 are KGHSH and LQKENI. CDR3 DNA: TGTGCCAGCTCACCCGTCATGGGTATCACTGAAGCTTTCTTT. Amino acids: CASSPVMGITEAFF. The whole variable domain, filled in from reference TRBV18 and TRBJ1-1, reads NAGVMQNPRHLVRRRGQEARLRCSPMKGHSHVYWYRQLPEEGLKFMVYLQKENIIDESGMPKERFSAEFPKEGPSILRIQQVVRGDSAAYFCASSPVMGITEAFFGQGTRLTVV.

This clone appeared a few times. The chain carries TRBV7-7 and TRBJ1-3; D is ambiguous. Germline CDR1 reads SSHAT; CDR2 reads FNYEAQ (reference sequence). This CDR3 region has 15 residues. Trimming shortened V by 1 base and J by 3 bases, and 10 bases separated the two germline ends. CDR3 nucleotide sequence: TGTGCCAGCAGCTTAGGTACGGGATATGGAAACACCATATATTTT. Translated, it gives CASSLGTGYGNTIYF.

This clone was counted a single time. CDR3 amino acids: CASSPRAQTGTEAFF. CDR3 DNA sequence: TGTGCCAGCTCACCACGGGCCCAGACGGGGACTGAAGCTTTCTTT. The chain links TRBV18 to TRBJ1-1; no clear D gene. CDR3 length equals 15 residues. V was clipped by 1 base and J by 5 bases, with 14 bases between them. The germline V gene encodes CDR1 KGHSH and CDR2 LQKENI.

The V gene is TRBV10-3, the J gene TRBJ2-5; D perhaps matches TRBD1 (5 bases). This CDR3 contains 11 residues. In germline, CDR1 is ENHRY, CDR2 SYGVKD. V lost 8 bases and J lost 3, with 7 bases in between. The CDR3 DNA reads TGTGCCATCGGCAGGGAAGAGACCCAGTACTTC. Translation: CAIGREETQYF.

The chain recombines TRBV10-1 with TRBJ2-6, with 7 nucleotides matching TRBD2. The CDR3 loop spans 16 amino acids. Germline V gives CDR1 WNHNN, CDR2 SYGVQD (reference sequence). V shed 2 bases, J shed 2 bases, and the junction held 3 bases outside the gene matches. CDR3 DNA: TGCGCCAGCAGTGAGGGCGGGAGAGCTGGGGCCAACGTCCTGACTTTC. Translating gives CASSEGGRAGANVLTF.

The J gene is TRBJ1-1, the V gene TRBV15; D not resolved. The CDR3 loop spans 14 amino acids. Germline V CDR1 and CDR2: LNHNV, YYDKDF (reference sequence). V was pared by 0 bases and J by 1 base, with 6 bases between. The CDR3 bases are TGTGCCACCAGCAGAGATGGGAGGAACACTGAAGCTTTCTTT. Translated, it gives CATSRDGRNTEAFF.

This clone was detected once. The rearrangement uses TRBV21-1 and TRBJ2-7; the D call TRBD1 from the table was never checked on the DNA. TRBV21-1 is tagged as a pseudogene. This CDR3 contains 13 residues. The CDR3 coding sequence is TGTGCCAGCAGCAAAGTTCAGGCCGAGAAAAGGGGCTTC. Its translation: CASSKVQAEKRGF.

J is TRBJ2-7 and V is TRBV6-2 or TRBV6-3; 9 nucleotides align to TRBD1. The V and J ends lost 6 bases and 3 bases, in that order; junction bases with no gene match: 9. The CDR3 contains 15 residues. The V gene's germline CDR1 is MNHEY and CDR2 SVGEGT. The CDR3 DNA is TGTGCCAGCAGCTCTACCGGGACAGGGCGCTACGAGCAGTACTTC. It codes for CASSSTGTGRYEQYF.

This clone is a singleton in its sample. The chain joins TRBV6-6 to TRBJ2-1; TRBD2 agrees at 9 bases. CDR3 length: 14 residues. J lost 8 bases, V lost 5 bases, and 7 bases had no gene match. CDR1 and CDR2 from the germline V gene are MNHNY and SVGAGI (reference sequence). The CDR3 DNA follows: TGTGCCAGCAGTGCGACTAGCGGTAACTATGAGCAGTTCTTC. It yields the protein CASSATSGNYEQFF.